This T cell receptor beta chain was sequenced during a study of glioma-infiltrating T cells. Concerning this clonotype: Antigen unknown.

Amplification of TCR alpha and beta CDR3 regions from RNA used iRepertoire nested multiplex PCR. TCRdb fed the multiplex PCR reads into MiXCR, producing one record per CDR3 protein. The table shows 450 to 500 distinct CDR3 sequences, with 52% occurring only once. The germline V and J ends were trimmed by 0 bases and 15 bases, with 21 bases remaining between them. Germline CDR1 and CDR2: MNHEY and SVGAGI. This CDR3 spans 16 amino acids. Study observations and caveats: Above-expected tissue-blood divergence occurred in all gliomas, most in low-grade ones. Very few CDR3 sequences were shared between tissue and blood.

The J gene is TRBJ1-6, the V gene TRBV6-5; D is unresolved. The clonotype was recovered from a human donor with low-grade glioma or glioblastoma, undergoing nonglioma brain surgery, or in good health (not recorded which). Sequencing was done on a sample of glioma tissue, nonneoplastic brain tissue, or PBMCs (not recorded which). CDR3 protein: CASSYSVRPADPHLHF. The CDR3 region has the DNA TGTGCCAGCAGTTACTCGGTAAGGCCAGCAGATCCACACCTCCACTTT.